These 2 T cell receptor beta chains originate from one sample sequenced in a study of human T cells and chemical hapten exposure. TCRdb re-derived calls from the RACE reads in MiXCR, one entry per CDR3 protein. The sample records under 200,000 distinct CDR3 sequences, approximately 31% being singletons. Time point here: pre-sensitization, week 0. Stated treatment: therapeutic diphenylcyclopropenone sensitization with weekly scalp DPC. Specimen: whole blood, collected in connection with sensitization to the hapten diphenylcyclopropenone (DPC). The receptors were sampled from a woman in her 30s with alopecia areata. Some clones in this sample may be carry-over from other donors' samples.

In its sample, this clonotype was seen a few times. The rearrangement links TRBV4-1 to TRBJ2-1, with unresolved D. The CDR3 consists of 15 residues. Germline-derived CDR1 and CDR2 are MGHRA and YSYEKL. V gave up 0 bases and J gave up 6 bases, with 12 bases separating them. Here the CDR3 DNA reads TGCGCCAGCAGCCAAGATCGAAGTTTGGGCAATGAGCAGTTCTTC. Its protein is CASSQDRSLGNEQFF.

This clonotype turned up a few times. The gene calls are TRBV5-1 and TRBJ1-5, with 7 bases lining up with TRBD1. Germline CDR1 SGHRS, CDR2 YFSETQ. The CDR3 totals 14 residues. With V trimmed by 4 bases and J by 4 bases, 5 bases remained unmatched. The chain's CDR3 is CASSPGTANQPQHF. Here the CDR3 DNA reads TGCGCCAGCAGCCCGGGGACAGCAAATCAGCCCCAGCATTTT.